A few counts support the clone carrying this TCR beta chain. Its target is not known. This entry comes from a study of T cell repertoires in cytomegalovirus infection. General study points: CMV-specific HLA-C-restricted TCR beta clonotypes dominated the ex vivo response.

A single record per CDR3 protein comes from TCRdb applying MiXCR to the reads. This table holds 630,000 or so distinct CDR3 sequences, 24% found once. CDR3 length equals 13 residues. The germline V gene encodes CDR1 ENHRY and CDR2 SYGVKD. V shed 10 bases, J shed 3 bases, and the junction held 4 bases outside the gene matches. This rearrangement joins TRBV10-3 to TRBJ1-5; TRBD1 matches at 9 bases. The sequenced material came from CD8+ T cells from PBMCs. The sequence derives from a human donor in good health (CMV status not recorded). Some clones in this sample may be carry-over from other donors' samples. The CDR3: CASRTGDNQPQHF. The CDR3 DNA is TGTGCCAGCCGGACAGGGGACAATCAGCCCCAGCATTTT.